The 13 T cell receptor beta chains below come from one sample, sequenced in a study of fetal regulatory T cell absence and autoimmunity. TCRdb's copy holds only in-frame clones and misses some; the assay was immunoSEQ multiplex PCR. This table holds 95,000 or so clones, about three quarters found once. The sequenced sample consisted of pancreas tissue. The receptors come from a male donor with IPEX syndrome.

CDR3 DNA sequence: TGTGCCAGCAGCGCGGGACTAGCGGGAGCCACAGATACGCAGTATTTT. Residues: CASSAGLAGATDTQYF. The chain joins TRBV7-9 to TRBJ2-3; 14 nucleotides agree with TRBD2. J gave up 2 bases and V 5 bases, and 3 bases lay outside the gene matches. This CDR3 region has 16 residues. Germline-derived CDR1 and CDR2 are SEHNR and FQNEAQ (reference sequence).

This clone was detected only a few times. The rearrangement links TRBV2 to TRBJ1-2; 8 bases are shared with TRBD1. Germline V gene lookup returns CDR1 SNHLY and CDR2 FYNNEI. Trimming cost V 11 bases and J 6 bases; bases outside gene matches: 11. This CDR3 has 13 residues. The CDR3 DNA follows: TGTGCCTCCAGGGGGCTCCTGTGGCATGGCTACACCTTC. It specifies CASRGLLWHGYTF.

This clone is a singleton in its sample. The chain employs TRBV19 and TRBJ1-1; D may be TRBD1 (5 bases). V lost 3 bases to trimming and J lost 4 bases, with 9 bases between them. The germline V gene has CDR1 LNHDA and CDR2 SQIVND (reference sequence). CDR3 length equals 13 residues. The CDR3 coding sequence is TGTGCCAGTAGTATGTGGCAGGGCACTGAAGCTTTCTTT. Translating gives CASSMWQGTEAFF. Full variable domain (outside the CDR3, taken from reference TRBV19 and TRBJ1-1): DGGITQSPKYLFRKEGQNVTLSCEQNLNHDAMYWYRQDPGQGLRLIYYSQIVNDFQKGDIAEGYSVSREKKESFPLTVTSAQKNPTAFYLCASSMWQGTEAFFGQGTRLTVV.

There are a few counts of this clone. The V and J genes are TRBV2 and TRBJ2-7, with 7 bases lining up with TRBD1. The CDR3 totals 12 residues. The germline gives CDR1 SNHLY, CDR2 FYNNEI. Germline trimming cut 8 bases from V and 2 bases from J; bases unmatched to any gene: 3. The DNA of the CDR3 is TGTGCCAGCGTCGGGACAGCCTACGAGCAGTACTTC. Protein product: CASVGTAYEQYF.

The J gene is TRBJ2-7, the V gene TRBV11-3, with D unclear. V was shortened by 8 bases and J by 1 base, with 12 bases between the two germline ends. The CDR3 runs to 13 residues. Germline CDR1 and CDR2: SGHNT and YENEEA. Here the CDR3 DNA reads TGTGCCAGCGGCAGGATCGCGTCCTACGAGCAGTACTTC. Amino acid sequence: CASGRIASYEQYF.

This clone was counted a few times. The CDR3 bases are TGTGCCAGCAGGTTTAGCGGGGAAGAGACCCAGTACTTC. It yields the protein CASRFSGEETQYF. V is TRBV5-8 and J is TRBJ2-5; 8 nucleotides match TRBD2. Germline V lookup: CDR1 SGHTS, CDR2 YDEGEE. The J segment lost 3 bases and the V segment lost 5 bases, leaving 3 bases of the junction unmatched. There are 13 residues in the CDR3.

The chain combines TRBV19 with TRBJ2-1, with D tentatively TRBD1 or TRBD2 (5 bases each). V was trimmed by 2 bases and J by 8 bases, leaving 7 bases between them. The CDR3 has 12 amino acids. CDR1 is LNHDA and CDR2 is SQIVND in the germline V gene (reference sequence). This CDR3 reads CASSIRGDEQFF. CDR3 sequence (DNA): TGTGCCAGTAGTATAAGGGGAGATGAGCAGTTCTTC.

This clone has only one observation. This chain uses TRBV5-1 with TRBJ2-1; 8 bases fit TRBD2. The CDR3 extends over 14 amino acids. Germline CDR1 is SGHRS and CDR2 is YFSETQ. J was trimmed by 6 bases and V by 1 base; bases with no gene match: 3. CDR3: CASSLSRGGNEQFF. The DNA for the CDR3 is TGCGCCAGCAGCTTGTCTCGGGGGGGCAATGAGCAGTTCTTC.

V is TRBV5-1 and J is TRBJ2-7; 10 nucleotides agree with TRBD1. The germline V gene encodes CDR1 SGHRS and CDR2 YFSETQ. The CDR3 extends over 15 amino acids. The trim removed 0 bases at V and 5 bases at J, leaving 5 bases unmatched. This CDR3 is CASSLVGTGEHEQYF. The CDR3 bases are TGCGCCAGCAGCTTGGTGGGGACAGGGGAGCACGAGCAGTACTTC.

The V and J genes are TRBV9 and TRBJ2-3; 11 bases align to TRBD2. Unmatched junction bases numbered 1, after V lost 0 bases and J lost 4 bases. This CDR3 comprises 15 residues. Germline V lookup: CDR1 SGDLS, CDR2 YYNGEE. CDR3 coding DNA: TGTGCCAGCAGCGTAGCTAGCGGGAGGTCAGATACGCAGTATTTT. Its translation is CASSVASGRSDTQYF.

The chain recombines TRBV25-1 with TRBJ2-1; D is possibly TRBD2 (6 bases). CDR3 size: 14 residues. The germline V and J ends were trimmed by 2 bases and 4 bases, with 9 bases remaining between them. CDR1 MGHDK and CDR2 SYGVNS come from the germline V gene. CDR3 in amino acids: CASSETGAYNEQFF. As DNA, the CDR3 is TGTGCCAGCAGTGAAACGGGAGCATACAATGAGCAGTTCTTC.

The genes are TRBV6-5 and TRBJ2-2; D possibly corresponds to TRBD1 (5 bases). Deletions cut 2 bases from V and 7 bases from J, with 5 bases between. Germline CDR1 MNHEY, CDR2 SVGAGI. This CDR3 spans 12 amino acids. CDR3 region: CASSYDSGELFF. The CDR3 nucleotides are TGTGCCAGCAGTTACGACAGCGGGGAGCTGTTTTTT.

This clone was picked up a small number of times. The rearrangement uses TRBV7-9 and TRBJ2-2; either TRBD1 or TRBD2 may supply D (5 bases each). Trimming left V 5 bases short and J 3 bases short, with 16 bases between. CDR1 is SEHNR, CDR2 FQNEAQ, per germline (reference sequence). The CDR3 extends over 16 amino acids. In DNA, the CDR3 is TGTGCCAGCAGCCCAGAGGGGTGGGCGCACACCGGGGAGCTGTTTTTT. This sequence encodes CASSPEGWAHTGELFF.